This TCR beta chain was identified during a study of CD8 T cells in ankylosing spondylitis. Points from the study as a whole: Earlier reports found some motif variants in synovial fluid and blood in reactive arthritis. Several highly homologous variants formed a TCR beta motif that appeared characteristic of ankylosing spondylitis blood. Reportedly, matched ankylosing spondylitis synovial fluid was significantly enriched for disease-linked clones.

Researchers built TCR beta libraries using quantitative 5'-RACE with molecular barcodes. TCRdb re-called the 5' RACE reads through MiXCR, storing one row per CDR3 protein. The sample carries 230,000 or so distinct CDR3 sequences, about 24% recorded once. CDR1 is SGHRS and CDR2 is YFSETQ in the germline V gene. V was clipped by 4 bases and J by 11 bases, with 25 bases between them. The CDR3 has 16 amino acids. This clonotype was detected only a few times. Its antigen is not identified. Specimen: blood, either unsorted or a sorted T cell fraction (not recorded which). The receptor's source is a male donor with ankylosing spondylitis or in good health (not recorded which). The chain joins TRBV5-1 to TRBJ2-1; tentative D call: TRBD2 (6 bases). The CDR3 coding sequence is TGCGCCAGCAGCGAACGACCCAAGGGACTCCCGGGCCAGCAGTTCTTC. Its translation is CASSERPKGLPGQQFF.